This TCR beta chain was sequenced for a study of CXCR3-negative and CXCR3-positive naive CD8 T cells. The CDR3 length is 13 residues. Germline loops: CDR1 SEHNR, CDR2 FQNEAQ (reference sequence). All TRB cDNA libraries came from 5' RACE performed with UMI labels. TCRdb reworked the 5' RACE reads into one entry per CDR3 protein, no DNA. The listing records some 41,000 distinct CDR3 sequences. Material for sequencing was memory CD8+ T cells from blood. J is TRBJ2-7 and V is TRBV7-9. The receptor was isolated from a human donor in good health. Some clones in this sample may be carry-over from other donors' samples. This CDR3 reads CASSQDGTYEQYF. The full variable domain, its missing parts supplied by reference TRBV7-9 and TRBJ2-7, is DTGVSQNPRHKITKRGQNVTFRCDPISEHNRLYWYRQTLGQGPEFLTYFQNEAQLEKSRLLSDRFSAERPKGSFSTLEIQRTEQGDSAMYLCASSQDGTYEQYFGPGTRLTVT.